These 20 T cell receptor beta chains came from one sample sequenced in a study of identical twins. Each CDR3 protein is one row after TCRdb ran MiXCR on the 5' RACE reads. The data show around 690,000 distinct CDR3 sequences, approximately 22% seen once. Another study also made use of these data, one on T cells expressing NK-cell markers.

Specimen: PBMCs. Receptor source: a woman aged 18-29 years in good health.

This sequence joins TRBV20-1 and TRBJ2-2; no definite D call. This CDR3 spans 11 amino acids. Germline CDR1 and CDR2: DFQATT and SNEGSKA (reference sequence). V dropped 6 bases and J dropped 6 bases, with 8 bases sitting between them. In DNA form, the CDR3 reads TGCAGTGCCCTTGCTTCCGGGGAGCTGTTTTTT. Its translation is CSALASGELFF.

The chain couples TRBV6-2 or TRBV6-3 to TRBJ1-5, with TRBD1 matching over 7 bases. J gave up 5 bases and V 6 bases, and 7 bases lay outside the gene matches. In germline, CDR1 is MNHEY, CDR2 SVGEGT. The CDR3 extends over 14 amino acids. In nucleotides, the CDR3 is TGTGCCAGCAGGATACAGGGGACGGATCAGCCCCAGCATTTT. Translation gives CASRIQGTDQPQHF.

The chain recombines TRBV18 with TRBJ2-1; TRBD2 matches 8 bases. The CDR3 is made up of 14 amino acids. Losses at the gene ends were 9 bases for V and 0 bases for J; bases not matched to a gene: 4. Per germline, CDR1 KGHSH and CDR2 LQKENI. For the CDR3, the DNA is TGTGCCAGTACGGGAGGGCCCTCCTACAATGAGCAGTTCTTC. Amino acid sequence: CASTGGPSYNEQFF.

This clonotype came up a few times. The chain uses TRBV4-3 and TRBJ2-5; 7 bases align to TRBD2. V lost 3 bases to trimming and J lost 1 base; unmatched junction nucleotides: 5. In germline, CDR1 is LGHNA, CDR2 YSLEER. The CDR3 runs to 15 residues. CDR3 nucleotide sequence: TGCGCCAGCAGCCAGACCGGACTAGTCCAAGAGACCCAGTACTTC. Its translation is CASSQTGLVQETQYF.

This clonotype has at least ten counts. This sequence joins TRBV9 and TRBJ2-7, with 7 bases identical to TRBD1. The CDR3 spans 14 residues. V lost 2 bases, J lost 3 bases, and 5 bases stayed unmatched. Germline V gene lookup returns CDR1 SGDLS and CDR2 YYNGEE. The CDR3 coding sequence is TGTGCCAGCAGCGTCCGGGACAGCCACTACGAGCAGTACTTC. It codes for CASSVRDSHYEQYF.

The rearrangement links TRBV7-8 to TRBJ2-1, with D possibly TRBD1 on 5 matching bases. The CDR3 totals 15 residues. Germline V CDR1 and CDR2: SGHVS, FQNEAQ. With 4 bases removed from V and 4 bases from J, the gap between germline ends came to 14 bases. The CDR3: CASSYQGQTYNEQFF. DNA for the CDR3: TGTGCCAGCAGCTACCAGGGCCAGACTTACAATGAGCAGTTCTTC.

The chain employs TRBV7-2 and TRBJ2-1; the D is unclear. V dropped 4 bases and J dropped 5 bases, with 9 bases sitting between them. Germline V gene lookup returns CDR1 SGHTA and CDR2 FQGNSA. The CDR3 length is 13 residues. CDR3 in amino acids: CASSSQRNNEQFF. As DNA, the CDR3 is TGTGCCAGCAGCTCCCAGAGGAACAATGAGCAGTTCTTC.

This clonotype is a singleton in its sample. This rearrangement joins TRBV7-9 to TRBJ2-7; 10 bases align to TRBD1. The CDR3 is made up of 16 amino acids. V was clipped by 6 bases and J by 4 bases; unmatched bases: 12. Germline CDR1 SEHNR, CDR2 FQNEAQ (reference sequence). The CDR3 DNA reads TGTGCCAGCAGTCAACCGACAGGGGGCTACCATTACGAGCAGTACTTC. Its protein product is CASSQPTGGYHYEQYF.

J is TRBJ1-3 and V is TRBV18; D perhaps matches TRBD1 (6 bases). CDR3 length: 16 residues. V shed 3 bases and J shed 1 base, with 13 bases lying between them. The V gene's germline CDR1 is KGHSH and CDR2 LQKENI. The chain's CDR3 is CASSPPDRPSGNTIYF. The CDR3 DNA follows: TGTGCCAGCTCACCCCCGGACAGACCTTCTGGAAACACCATATATTTT.

This clonotype was seen many times. The rearrangement joins TRBV12-3 or TRBV12-4 to TRBJ1-1; TRBD1 might be the D (5 bases). V was cut by 6 bases and J by 5 bases, with 16 bases left in between. The length of the CDR3 is 14 residues. CDR3 region: CASRQTQGQTEAFF. The CDR3 DNA reads as TGTGCCAGCAGGCAAACTCAGGGTCAGACTGAAGCTTTCTTT.

This clonotype appeared a few times. The chain employs TRBV5-1 and TRBJ2-2, with TRBD1 identical over 9 bases. CDR1 is SGHRS and CDR2 is YFSETQ in the germline V gene. The junction had 10 bases not matched to a gene; V was cut back by 3 bases and J by 7 bases. The CDR3 consists of 16 residues. Here the CDR3 reads CASSSMSQGAGGELFF. CDR3 nucleotide sequence: TGCGCCAGCAGCTCCATGTCACAGGGGGCCGGCGGGGAGCTGTTTTTT.

This clonotype was observed at least ten times. The V call is TRBV5-4, the J call TRBJ2-5; D might be TRBD2 (6 bases). This CDR3 contains 18 residues. V shed 2 bases and J shed 4 bases, with 24 bases lying between them. Germline loops: CDR1 SGHNT, CDR2 YYREEE (reference sequence). For the CDR3, the DNA is TGTGCCAGCAGCTTATGGGAAAGGGGAGGTTTGGCCACAGAGACCCAGTACTTC. It is translated as CASSLWERGGLATETQYF.

The chain has TRBV6-1 and TRBJ2-7; possibly TRBD1 or TRBD2 for D (6 bases each). The CDR3 loop spans 16 amino acids. Germline CDR1 and CDR2: MNHNS and SASEGT. Trimming pared 6 bases from V and 0 bases from J, leaving 18 bases between. CDR3 protein: CASSRGGTRSSYEQYF. The CDR3 bases are TGTGCCAGCAGCAGAGGGGGGACGCGGAGCTCCTACGAGCAGTACTTC.

This clonotype was observed once. The chain joins TRBV6-1 to TRBJ1-5; the match to TRBD1 covers 7 bases. V was clipped by 5 bases and J by 1 base; unmatched bases: 5. Germline V gives CDR1 MNHNS, CDR2 SASEGT. The CDR3 length is 15 residues. The chain's CDR3 is CASSRTGQSNQPQHF. The CDR3 bases are TGTGCCAGCAGTCGGACGGGACAGAGCAATCAGCCCCAGCATTTT.

The chain has TRBV20-1 and TRBJ1-2; D is perhaps TRBD1 (6 bases). The CDR3 totals 13 residues. The ends were cut back, 2 bases at V and 9 bases at J, with 16 bases in the middle. Germline loops: CDR1 DFQATT, CDR2 SNEGSKA (reference sequence). Written as DNA, the CDR3 is TGCAGTGCTAGAAACCGGGACAAAGGTAGCTACACCTTC. Protein: CSARNRDKGSYTF.

The chain carries TRBV27 and TRBJ2-1; 12 bases line up with TRBD1. Germline V gives CDR1 MNHEY, CDR2 SMNVEV (reference sequence). The CDR3 runs to 15 residues. Germline trimming cut 6 bases from V and 7 bases from J; bases unmatched to any gene: 7. The DNA of the CDR3 is TGTGCCAGCAGGCCGGGACAGGGGGCGAAAAATGAGCAGTTCTTC. Translating it yields CASRPGQGAKNEQFF.

The V call is TRBV7-8, the J call TRBJ2-7, with 15 nucleotides matching TRBD2. Germline V gene sequence: CDR1 SGHVS, CDR2 FQNEAQ. J lost 3 bases, V lost 5 bases, and 8 bases had no gene match. The CDR3 sequence is 17 residues long. The CDR3 reads CASSHWTSGGVNYEQYF. In DNA form, the CDR3 reads TGTGCCAGCAGCCACTGGACTAGCGGGGGGGTTAACTACGAGCAGTACTTC.

The genes are TRBV5-8 and TRBJ2-3; D remains unclear. CDR1 is SGHTS and CDR2 is YDEGEE in the germline V gene. Trimming left V 3 bases short and J 6 bases short, with 11 bases between. The CDR3 consists of 13 residues. DNA for the CDR3: TGTGCCAGCAGCTGGTACCCCGGGGATACGCAGTATTTT. It is translated as CASSWYPGDTQYF.

This clonotype was seen a handful of times. V usage is TRBV7-2 and J usage is TRBJ1-3; 7 bases fit TRBD1. The germline V gene has CDR1 SGHTA and CDR2 FQGNSA. Germline trimming cut 0 bases from V and 0 bases from J; bases unmatched to any gene: 5. This CDR3 spans 17 amino acids. DNA of the CDR3: TGTGCCAGCAGCTTAGCGGGACAGACGGCCTCTGGAAACACCATATATTTT. It is translated as CASSLAGQTASGNTIYF. The entire variable domain, with the rest obtained from reference TRBV7-2 and TRBJ1-3, is as follows: GAGVSQSPSNKVTEKGKDVELRCDPISGHTALYWYRQSLGQGLEFLIYFQGNSAPDKSGLPSDRFSAERTGGSVSTLTIQRTQQEDSAVYLCASSLAGQTASGNTIYFGEGSWLTVV.

This clonotype was counted only a few times. The gene calls are TRBV5-1 and TRBJ2-6; D uncertain. The germline gives CDR1 SGHRS, CDR2 YFSETQ. V was clipped by 4 bases and J by 0 bases, with 14 bases between them. The CDR3 covers 17 residues. This chain's CDR3 is CASSPIGLRSGANVLTF. The CDR3 region has the DNA TGCGCCAGCAGCCCGATAGGGCTACGCTCTGGGGCCAACGTCCTGACTTTC. Together with reference TRBV5-1 and TRBJ2-6, the CDR3 gives the full variable domain: KAGVTQTPRYLIKTRGQQVTLSCSPISGHRSVSWYQQTPGQGLQFLFEYFSETQRNKGNFPGRFSGRQFSNSRSEMNVSTLELGDSALYLCASSPIGLRSGANVLTFGAGSRLTVL.